The 14 T cell receptor beta chains in this list originate from one sample, sequenced in a study of shared clonotypes between healthy human individuals. Generated by immunoSEQ multiplex PCR, the TCRdb table keeps only in-frame clones and is missing some. Among about 2,100,000 clones, 85% to 95% were seen once, and the ten largest hold approximately 1.7%. Naive CD8 cells were CD45RO-negative, positively selected for CCR7, excluding terminally differentiated effector memory CD45RA+ cells. Source material: naive CD8+ T cells from PBMCs. The origin of the receptors is a man aged 18 to 35 in good health. Some clones in this sample may be carry-over from other donors' samples.

This rearrangement joins TRBV4-1 to TRBJ2-1; TRBD2 agrees at 9 bases. The CDR3 length is 16 residues. The germline V gene encodes CDR1 MGHRA and CDR2 YSYEKL. The ends lost 0 bases at V and 9 bases at J; junction bases unmatched: 9. Written as DNA, the CDR3 is TGCGCCAGCAGCCAAGAAAAAATGCTAGCGGGGTCTGAGCAGTTCTTC. It yields the protein CASSQEKMLAGSEQFF.

The DNA of the CDR3 is TGTGCCAGCAGTCCGACAGGGTCTGCCTACGAGCAGTACTTC. Translated, it gives CASSPTGSAYEQYF. This sequence joins TRBV28 and TRBJ2-5, with 7 bases aligning to TRBD1. The better agreement between TRBJ2-7 and the DNA end casts doubt on the J call. The CDR3 spans 14 residues. Per germline, CDR1 MDHEN and CDR2 SYDVKM.

This chain joins TRBV9 and TRBJ2-7; the match to TRBD2 covers 8 bases. The CDR3 has 15 amino acids. V was pared by 2 bases and J by 1 base, with 5 bases of the junction left unmatched. From germline, CDR1 is SGDLS and CDR2 YYNGEE. The CDR3: CASSVTSGHSYEQYF. The CDR3 DNA sequence: TGTGCCAGCAGCGTCACTAGCGGCCATTCCTACGAGCAGTACTTC.

The V call is TRBV6-5, the J call TRBJ2-7, with D unresolved. Germline lookup yields CDR1 MNHEY and CDR2 SVGAGI. The V and J ends lost 0 bases and 0 bases respectively, with 12 bases between them. The CDR3 runs to 16 residues. As DNA, the CDR3 is TGTGCCAGCAGTTACTCGACCAGCATGGGCTCCTACGAGCAGTACTTC. This codes for CASSYSTSMGSYEQYF.

This rearrangement joins TRBV11-2 to TRBJ2-7; TRBD2 aligns across 8 bases. CDR1 SGHAT and CDR2 FQNNGV come from the germline V gene. V dropped 3 bases and J dropped 1; count of bases not matched to a gene: 2. CDR3 length: 14 amino acids. In DNA form, the CDR3 reads TGTGCCAGCAGCTTCGGGACTAGATCCTACGAGCAGTACTTC. It translates to CASSFGTRSYEQYF.

As for this clone: This CDR3 is also generated by other DNA sequences in the sample. This chain connects TRBV6-5 to TRBJ1-1, with TRBD1 as a possible D gene (6 bases). This CDR3 is 15 amino acids long. The ends were cut back, 2 bases at V and 1 base at J, with 11 bases in the middle. The germline V gene has CDR1 MNHEY and CDR2 SVGAGI. In DNA, the CDR3 is TGTGCCAGCAGTTACAGGGGAGGGGGGAACACTGAAGCTTTCTTT. This gives the protein CASSYRGGGNTEAFF.

This clone has a single count. The J gene is TRBJ2-7, the V gene TRBV30, with TRBD1 identical over 11 bases. The germline gives CDR1 GTSNPN, CDR2 SVGIG (reference sequence). Germline trimming cut 4 bases from V and 6 bases from J; bases unmatched to any gene: 14. The length of the CDR3 is 16 residues. The CDR3 protein is CAWTTRDRGFMGEQYF. CDR3 nucleotide sequence: TGTGCCTGGACCACCCGGGACAGGGGGTTCATGGGCGAGCAGTACTTC. Using reference TRBV30 and TRBJ2-7 for the parts outside the CDR3, the full variable domain is SQTIHQWPATLVQPVGSPLSLECTVEGTSNPNLYWYRQAAGRGLQLLFYSVGIGQISSEVPQNLSASRPQDRQFILSSKKLLLSDSGFYLCAWTTRDRGFMGEQYFGPGTRLTVT.

The chain has TRBV29-1 and TRBJ2-3, with D perhaps matching TRBD1 or TRBD2 (6 bases each). CDR1 SQVTM and CDR2 ANQGSEA come from the germline V gene. This CDR3 has 15 residues. V was trimmed by 6 bases and J by 0 bases, leaving 16 bases between them. CDR3 bases: TGCAGCGTCCCAAGGGGGGCGCTTAGCACAGATACGCAGTATTTT. Its translation is CSVPRGALSTDTQYF.

V is TRBV7-9 and J is TRBJ2-1; a possible D gene is TRBD1 (5 bases). Per the germline V gene, CDR1 is SEHNR and CDR2 is FQNEAQ (reference sequence). CDR3 length: 11 residues. Trimming took 8 bases from V and 8 from J, leaving 10 bases between them. The CDR3 DNA follows: TGTGCCAGCGCCGGACAAGATGAGCAGTTCTTC. Translating it yields CASAGQDEQFF.

V usage is TRBV2 and J usage is TRBJ2-3, with 11 bases lining up with TRBD2. With V trimmed by 6 bases and J by 2 bases, 4 bases remained unmatched. The CDR3 runs 15 residues. Looked up from germline, CDR1 is SNHLY and CDR2 is FYNNEI. CDR3 nucleotide sequence: TGTGCCAGCAGAGGGACTAGCGGATACACAGATACGCAGTATTTT. This encodes CASRGTSGYTDTQYF.

The chain employs TRBV19 and TRBJ2-1, with D unclear. The germline gives CDR1 LNHDA, CDR2 SQIVND (reference sequence). The CDR3 covers 15 residues. V was clipped by 7 bases and J by 4 bases, with 17 bases between them. CDR3 sequence (DNA): TGTGCCAGTACTCTTGGAGAAACTAAGTACAATGAGCAGTTCTTC. Translating gives CASTLGETKYNEQFF. Supplemented by reference TRBV19 and TRBJ2-1, the full variable domain reads DGGITQSPKYLFRKEGQNVTLSCEQNLNHDAMYWYRQDPGQGLRLIYYSQIVNDFQKGDIAEGYSVSREKKESFPLTVTSAQKNPTAFYLCASTLGETKYNEQFFGPGTRLTVL.

The chain combines TRBV14 with TRBJ1-4; 7 bases map to TRBD1. The CDR3 sequence is 16 residues long. J was trimmed by 8 bases and V by 4 bases; bases with no gene match: 13. From germline, CDR1 is SGHDN and CDR2 FVKESK. The CDR3 bases are TGTGCCAGCAGCCCCCGACGACAGGGCGTAGGGGAAAAACTGTTTTTT. This codes for CASSPRRQGVGEKLFF.

CDR3: CASSEAGPWRGGYTF. The CDR3, as DNA: TGTGCCAGCAGTGAAGCGGGCCCCTGGCGGGGTGGCTACACCTTC. The rearrangement uses TRBV2 and TRBJ1-2; D is undetermined. This CDR3 has 15 residues. Trimming shortened V by 0 bases and J by 7 bases, and 15 bases separated the two germline ends. The germline CDR1 and CDR2 sequences are SNHLY and FYNNEI.

The chain combines TRBV7-9 with TRBJ1-1; TRBD1 agrees at 7 bases. Trimming removed 6 bases from V and 0 bases from J; junction bases left unmatched: 4. The CDR3 is 14 residues long. Germline assignment: CDR1 SEHNR and CDR2 FQNEAQ (reference sequence). The CDR3 reads CASRQGRMNTEAFF. The CDR3, as DNA: TGTGCCAGCAGACAGGGGAGAATGAACACTGAAGCTTTCTTT.